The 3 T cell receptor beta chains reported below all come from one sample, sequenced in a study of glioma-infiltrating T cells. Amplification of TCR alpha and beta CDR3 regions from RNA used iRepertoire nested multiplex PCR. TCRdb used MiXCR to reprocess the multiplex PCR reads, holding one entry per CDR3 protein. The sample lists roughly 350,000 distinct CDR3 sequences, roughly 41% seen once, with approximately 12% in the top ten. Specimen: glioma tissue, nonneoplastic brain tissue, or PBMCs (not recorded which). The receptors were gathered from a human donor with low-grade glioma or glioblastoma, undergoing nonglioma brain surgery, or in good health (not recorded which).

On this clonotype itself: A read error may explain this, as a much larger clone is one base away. The CDR3 DNA reads TGTGCCAGCAGTGATCGGGACAGGGGGCCTACCGGGGAGCTGTTTTTT. Protein sequence: CASSDRDRGPTGELFF. The V and J genes are TRBV6-2 or TRBV6-3 and TRBJ2-2; 12 nucleotides align to TRBD1. V trimming: 5 bases; J trimming: 5 bases; junction bases outside the gene matches: 6. The CDR3 covers 16 residues. Germline CDR1 reads MNHEY; CDR2 reads SVGEGT.

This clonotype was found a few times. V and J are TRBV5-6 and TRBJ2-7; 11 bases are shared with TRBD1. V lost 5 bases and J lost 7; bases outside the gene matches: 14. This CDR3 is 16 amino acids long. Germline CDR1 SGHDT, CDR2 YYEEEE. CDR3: CASSYESGQGAREQYF. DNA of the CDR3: TGTGCCAGCAGTTATGAGTCTGGACAGGGGGCGAGGGAGCAGTACTTC.

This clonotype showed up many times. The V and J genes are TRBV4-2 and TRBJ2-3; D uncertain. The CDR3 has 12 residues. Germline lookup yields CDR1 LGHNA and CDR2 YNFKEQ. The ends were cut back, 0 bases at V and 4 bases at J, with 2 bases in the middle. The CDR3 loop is CASSQEADTQYF. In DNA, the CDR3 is TGTGCCAGCAGCCAAGAGGCAGATACGCAGTATTTT.